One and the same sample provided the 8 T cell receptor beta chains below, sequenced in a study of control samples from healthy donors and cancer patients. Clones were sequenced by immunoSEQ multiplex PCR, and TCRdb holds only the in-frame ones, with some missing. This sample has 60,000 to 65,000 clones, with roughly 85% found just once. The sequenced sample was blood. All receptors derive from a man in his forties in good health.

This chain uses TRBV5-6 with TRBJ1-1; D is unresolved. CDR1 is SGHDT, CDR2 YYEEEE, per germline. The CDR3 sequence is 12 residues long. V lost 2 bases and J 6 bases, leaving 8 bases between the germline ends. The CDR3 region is CASSFRGSEAFF. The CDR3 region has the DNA TGTGCCAGCAGCTTCCGGGGATCTGAAGCTTTCTTT.

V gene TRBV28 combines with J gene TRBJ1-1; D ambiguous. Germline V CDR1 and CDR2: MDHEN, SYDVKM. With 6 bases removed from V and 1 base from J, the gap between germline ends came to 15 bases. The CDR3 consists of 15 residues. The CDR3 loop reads CASRPVAGRNTEAFF. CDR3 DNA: TGTGCCAGCAGGCCCGTGGCGGGAAGGAACACTGAAGCTTTCTTT. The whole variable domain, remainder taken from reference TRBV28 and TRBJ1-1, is DVKVTQSSRYLVKRTGEKVFLECVQDMDHENMFWYRQDPGLGLRLIYFSYDVKMKEKGDIPEGYSVSREKKERFSLILESASTNQTSMYLCASRPVAGRNTEAFFGQGTRLTVV.

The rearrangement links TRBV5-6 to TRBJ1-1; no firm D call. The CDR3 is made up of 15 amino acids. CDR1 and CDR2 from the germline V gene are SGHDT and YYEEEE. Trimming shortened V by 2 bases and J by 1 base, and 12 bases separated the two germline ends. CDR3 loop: CASSLRPAKNTEAFF. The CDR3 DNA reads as TGTGCCAGCAGCTTAAGGCCAGCTAAGAACACTGAAGCTTTCTTT.

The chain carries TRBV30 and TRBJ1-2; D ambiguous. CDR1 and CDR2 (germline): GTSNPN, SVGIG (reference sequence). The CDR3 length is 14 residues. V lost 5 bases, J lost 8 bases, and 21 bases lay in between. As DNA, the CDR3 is TGTGCCTGGGGTGCCTGGCAGGAAGGGATCGGCTACACCTTC. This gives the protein CAWGAWQEGIGYTF.

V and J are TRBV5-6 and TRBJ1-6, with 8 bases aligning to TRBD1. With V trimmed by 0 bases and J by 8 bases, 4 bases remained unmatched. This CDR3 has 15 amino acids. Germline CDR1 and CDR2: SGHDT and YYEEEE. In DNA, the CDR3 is TGTGCCAGCAGCTTGGGACAGGGGAGGCATTCACCCCTCCACTTT. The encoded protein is CASSLGQGRHSPLHF.

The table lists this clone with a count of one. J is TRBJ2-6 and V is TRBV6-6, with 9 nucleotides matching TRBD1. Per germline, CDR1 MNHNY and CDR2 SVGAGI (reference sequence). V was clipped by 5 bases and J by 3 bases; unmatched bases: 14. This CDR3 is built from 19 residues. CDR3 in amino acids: CASSRHRDRVSSGANVLTF. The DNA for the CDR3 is TGTGCCAGCAGTCGGCACCGGGACAGGGTTTCAAGTGGGGCCAACGTCCTGACTTTC.

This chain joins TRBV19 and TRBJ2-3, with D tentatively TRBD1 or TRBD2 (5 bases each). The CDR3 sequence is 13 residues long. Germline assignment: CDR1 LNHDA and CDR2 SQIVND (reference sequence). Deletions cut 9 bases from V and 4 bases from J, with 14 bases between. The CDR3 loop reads CARPGARADTQYF. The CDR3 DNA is TGTGCCAGACCCGGGGCGAGGGCAGATACGCAGTATTTT. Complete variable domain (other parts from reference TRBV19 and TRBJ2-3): DGGITQSPKYLFRKEGQNVTLSCEQNLNHDAMYWYRQDPGQGLRLIYYSQIVNDFQKGDIAEGYSVSREKKESFPLTVTSAQKNPTAFYLCARPGARADTQYFGPGTRLTVL.

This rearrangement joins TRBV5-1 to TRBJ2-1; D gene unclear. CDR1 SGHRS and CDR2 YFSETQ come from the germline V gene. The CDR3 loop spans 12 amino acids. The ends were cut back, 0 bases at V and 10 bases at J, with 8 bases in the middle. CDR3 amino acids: CASSLADGEQFF. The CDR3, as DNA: TGCGCCAGCAGCTTGGCCGACGGGGAGCAGTTCTTC. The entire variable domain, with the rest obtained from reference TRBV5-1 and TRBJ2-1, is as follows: KAGVTQTPRYLIKTRGQQVTLSCSPISGHRSVSWYQQTPGQGLQFLFEYFSETQRNKGNFPGRFSGRQFSNSRSEMNVSTLELGDSALYLCASSLADGEQFFGPGTRLTVL.